The 28 T cell receptor beta chains in this list originate from one sample, sequenced in a study of T cell responses to AZD1222 COVID-19 vaccine. TCRdb's copy holds only in-frame clones and misses some; the assay was immunoSEQ multiplex PCR. The repertoire includes 65,000 to 80,000 clones, 88% of them detected once, and around 5.1% sits in the top ten. The source was peripheral blood, collected 28 days after the second dose of the MenACWY control vaccine. These receptors were obtained from an adult who received the MenACWY meningococcal vaccine as a control.

The CDR3 region has the DNA TGTGCCACCAGCATCAAATTGAACACTGAAGCTTTCTTT. Encoded protein: CATSIKLNTEAFF. The chain combines TRBV15 with TRBJ1-1; D uncertain. CDR3 length: 13 residues. Trimming cost V 4 bases and J 0 bases, with 6 bases left between them. Germline V gene data show CDR1 as LNHNV and CDR2 as YYDKDF (reference sequence).

The genes are TRBV3-1 (or the pseudogene TRBV3-2) and TRBJ1-1; TRBD1 agrees at 8 bases. V gave up 4 bases and J gave up 3 bases; unmatched junction bases: 4. Germline CDR1 reads LGHDT; CDR2 reads YNNKEL (reference sequence). The CDR3 totals 14 residues. CDR3 in DNA: TGTGCCAGCAGCCCATCGGACAGGGACACTGAAGCTTTCTTT. It translates to CASSPSDRDTEAFF.

The rearrangement joins TRBV4-2 to TRBJ2-7; TRBD2 matches at 11 bases. The CDR3 runs to 18 residues. The ends lost 1 base at V and 0 bases at J; junction bases unmatched: 8. Germline values: CDR1 LGHNA, CDR2 YNFKEQ. This CDR3 reads CASSQARLAGGFSYEQYF. The CDR3 DNA sequence: TGTGCCAGCAGCCAAGCTCGTCTAGCGGGGGGATTCTCCTACGAGCAGTACTTC.

The rearrangement uses TRBV9 and TRBJ2-3; a weak D match, TRBD2 (6 bases). Germline V CDR1 and CDR2: SGDLS, YYNGEE. V was shortened by 0 bases and J by 3 bases, with 8 bases between the two germline ends. The CDR3 is 14 residues long. In DNA form, the CDR3 reads TGTGCCAGCAGCGTAGATGGGGGGACAGATACGCAGTATTTT. This codes for CASSVDGGTDTQYF.

The CDR3 nucleotides are TGTGCCTGGAGCGCTCGAGCGTATGGCTACACCTTC. This codes for CAWSARAYGYTF. The rearrangement uses TRBV30 and TRBJ1-2; no reliable D call. The CDR3 spans 12 residues. Looked up from germline, CDR1 is GTSNPN and CDR2 is SVGIG (reference sequence). The germline V and J ends were trimmed by 3 bases and 5 bases, with 10 bases remaining between them.

CDR3: CASSFWDVSPLHF. The CDR3 nucleotides are TGTGCCAGCAGCTTTTGGGACGTTTCACCCCTCCACTTT. The rearrangement joins TRBV11-2 to TRBJ1-6; possibly TRBD1 for D (5 bases). Trimming pared 3 bases from V and 9 bases from J, leaving 9 bases between. This CDR3 comprises 13 residues. Germline V gene data show CDR1 as SGHAT and CDR2 as FQNNGV.

The chain combines TRBV5-6 with TRBJ2-1; 8 bases line up with TRBD2. The CDR3 has 16 residues. Germline V lookup: CDR1 SGHDT, CDR2 YYEEEE. The ends lost 3 bases at V and 1 base at J; junction bases unmatched: 6. The chain's CDR3 is CASSSSAGESYNEQFF. The CDR3 DNA is TGTGCCAGCAGCTCGTCAGCGGGGGAATCCTACAATGAGCAGTTCTTC.

This clone was picked up one time. This sequence joins TRBV19 and TRBJ2-1; D could derive from TRBD1 or TRBD2 (7 bases each). Looked up from germline, CDR1 is LNHDA and CDR2 is SQIVND (reference sequence). The CDR3 is 15 residues long. With 5 bases removed from V and 0 bases from J, the gap between germline ends came to 11 bases. CDR3 sequence: CASSPRGGSYNEQFF. CDR3 in DNA: TGTGCCAGTAGTCCCAGGGGGGGCTCCTACAATGAGCAGTTCTTC.

V gene TRBV12-2 combines with J gene TRBJ1-1. TRBV12-2 corresponds to a pseudogene. The CDR3 spans 19 residues. Here the CDR3 reads CASRLALFGVGKRGTEAFF. The CDR3 bases are TGTGCAAGTCGCTTAGCGTTGTTCGGGGTAGGCAAACGAGGCACTGAAGCTTTCTTT.

The chain joins TRBV6-5 to TRBJ2-2, with unresolved D. This CDR3 is 14 amino acids long. Germline-derived CDR1 and CDR2 are MNHEY and SVGAGI. Trimming left V 5 bases short and J 0 bases short, with 7 bases between. The CDR3 DNA follows: TGTGCCAGCAGTCCCGTGTCGAACACCGGGGAGCTGTTTTTT. It specifies CASSPVSNTGELFF.

The chain links TRBV27 to TRBJ2-3; D perhaps matches TRBD1 (5 bases). The CDR3 spans 15 residues. CDR1 is MNHEY, CDR2 SMNVEV, per germline (reference sequence). Trimming took off 9 bases at V and 7 bases at J, with 23 bases between the two ends. CDR3 loop: CARQGKAKVLNTQYF. CDR3 sequence (DNA): TGTGCCAGGCAGGGTAAGGCGAAGGTTTTGAATACGCAGTATTTT.

This sequence joins TRBV28 and TRBJ2-5; 8 bases line up with TRBD2. Germline-derived CDR1 and CDR2 are MDHEN and SYDVKM. J lost 2 bases, V lost 8 bases, and 4 bases had no gene match. This CDR3 region has 13 residues. The CDR3 protein is CASSRGGQETQYF. The CDR3 DNA is TGTGCCAGCTCCCGGGGGGGACAAGAGACCCAGTACTTC.

The chain links TRBV5-1 to TRBJ1-3; D is ambiguous. V was clipped by 2 bases and J by 0 bases, with 12 bases between them. Looked up from germline, CDR1 is SGHRS and CDR2 is YFSETQ. The CDR3 has 16 amino acids. The CDR3 region has the DNA TGCGCCAGCAGCTTATTACCCGGGTTCTCTGGAAACACCATATATTTT. Its protein is CASSLLPGFSGNTIYF.

The rearrangement uses TRBV5-1 and TRBJ2-1; 10 nucleotides agree with TRBD2. The ends lost 4 bases at V and 5 bases at J; junction bases unmatched: 6. Germline values: CDR1 SGHRS, CDR2 YFSETQ. CDR3 length: 15 amino acids. CDR3 residues: CASSTRTSGNNEQFF. CDR3 DNA sequence: TGCGCCAGCAGCACCAGGACTAGCGGAAACAATGAGCAGTTCTTC.

This sequence joins TRBV6-5 and TRBJ1-1, with D possibly being TRBD1 (5 bases). Germline CDR1 reads MNHEY; CDR2 reads SVGAGI. Trimming took off 7 bases at V and 7 bases at J, with 16 bases between the two ends. CDR3 length: 13 residues. CDR3 residues: CASTLRGVVEAFF. For the CDR3, the DNA is TGTGCCAGCACCCTAAGAGGGGTTGTTGAAGCTTTCTTT.

V usage is TRBV19 and J usage is TRBJ2-7, with D maybe TRBD1 (6 bases). The CDR3 has 14 residues. V was clipped by 3 bases and J by 2 bases, with 11 bases between them. Germline V CDR1 and CDR2: LNHDA, SQIVND (reference sequence). The CDR3 reads CASSMLTGPYEQYF. The CDR3, as DNA: TGTGCCAGTAGTATGTTGACAGGCCCCTACGAGCAGTACTTC. The entire variable domain, with the rest obtained from reference TRBV19 and TRBJ2-7, is as follows: DGGITQSPKYLFRKEGQNVTLSCEQNLNHDAMYWYRQDPGQGLRLIYYSQIVNDFQKGDIAEGYSVSREKKESFPLTVTSAQKNPTAFYLCASSMLTGPYEQYFGPGTRLTVT.

This chain connects TRBV7-2 to TRBJ1-4, with D maybe TRBD1 (6 bases). CDR3 length equals 14 residues. Trimming took 2 bases from V and 8 from J, leaving 12 bases between them. The germline gives CDR1 SGHTA, CDR2 FQGNSA. CDR3 sequence (DNA): TGTGCCAGCAGCTTAATTTTGAGGGGGGAAAAACTGTTTTTT. This codes for CASSLILRGEKLFF. The variable domain in full, with the rest retrieved from reference TRBV7-2 and TRBJ1-4, is GAGVSQSPSNKVTEKGKDVELRCDPISGHTALYWYRQSLGQGLEFLIYFQGNSAPDKSGLPSDRFSAERTGGSVSTLTIQRTQQEDSAVYLCASSLILRGEKLFFGSGTQLSVL.

The chain combines TRBV19 with TRBJ1-4; D not resolved. The germline V gene encodes CDR1 LNHDA and CDR2 SQIVND (reference sequence). Trimming removed 3 bases at V and 7 bases at J, with 12 bases between. This CDR3 is built from 14 residues. The CDR3 nucleotides read TGTGCCAGTAGTATGGGCCGGGCAGTTGAAAAACTGTTTTTT. It encodes CASSMGRAVEKLFF.

The chain employs TRBV6-5 and TRBJ2-2, with 7 positions matching TRBD2. V was clipped by 2 bases and J by 2 bases; unmatched bases: 5. The CDR3 consists of 16 residues. Germline-derived CDR1 and CDR2 are MNHEY and SVGAGI. The CDR3 bases are TGTGCCAGCAGTTACCCGGCTAGCGGCAACACCGGGGAGCTGTTTTTT. Amino acid sequence: CASSYPASGNTGELFF.

The chain has TRBV24-1 and TRBJ2-3; 10 nucleotides align to TRBD2. Germline lookup yields CDR1 KGHDR and CDR2 SFDVKD. This CDR3 has 16 residues. V lost 10 bases, J lost 0 bases, and 9 bases stayed unmatched. The chain's CDR3 is CATGGLAGVSTDTQYF. The CDR3 DNA reads TGTGCCACGGGGGGTCTAGCGGGAGTCAGCACAGATACGCAGTATTTT.

This chain uses TRBV11-3 with TRBJ1-1; tentatively, D is TRBD1 (5 bases). The CDR3 is 16 residues long. The V gene lost 0 bases and the J gene lost 7 bases, with 18 bases spanning the gap. Per germline, CDR1 SGHNT and CDR2 YENEEA. CDR3 amino acids: CASSLDGRAGQDEAFF. As DNA, the CDR3 is TGTGCCAGCAGCTTAGATGGGAGGGCAGGGCAGGATGAAGCTTTCTTT.

The chain is built from TRBV9 and TRBJ2-7, with D tentatively TRBD2 (7 bases). V was pared by 6 bases and J by 3 bases, with 16 bases between. This CDR3 contains 14 residues. CDR1 is SGDLS, CDR2 YYNGEE, per germline. This CDR3 reads CASTRGGTNYEQYF. The CDR3 nucleotides are TGTGCCAGCACTAGGGGGGGAACGAACTACGAGCAGTACTTC.

The chain carries TRBV2 and TRBJ2-3; 9 nucleotides match TRBD2. V lost 10 bases to trimming and J lost 1 base; unmatched junction nucleotides: 6. The germline V gene encodes CDR1 SNHLY and CDR2 FYNNEI. The CDR3 sequence is 14 residues long. The CDR3: CANKREVRTDTQYF. CDR3 in DNA: TGTGCCAACAAGCGGGAGGTCCGCACAGATACGCAGTATTTT.

This rearrangement joins TRBV6-2 or TRBV6-3 to TRBJ2-4; the D is unclear. The V gene's germline CDR1 is MNHEY and CDR2 SVGEGT. Trimming took off 5 bases at V and 11 bases at J, with 10 bases between the two ends. The CDR3 consists of 11 residues. CDR3 in amino acids: CASSQSSVQYF. In nucleotides, the CDR3 is TGTGCCAGCAGTCAATCTAGTGTTCAGTACTTC.

The chain has TRBV5-5 and TRBJ1-2, with D uncertain. The CDR3 consists of 15 residues. V lost 0 bases and J 8 bases, leaving 17 bases between the germline ends. Per the germline V gene, CDR1 is SGHKS and CDR2 is YYEKEE (reference sequence). For the CDR3, the DNA is TGTGCCAGCAGCTTGGAGGTGGGGAAATGGGGAGGCTACACCTTC. Translating gives CASSLEVGKWGGYTF.

V gene TRBV2 combines with J gene TRBJ1-5, with D perhaps matching TRBD1 (6 bases). This CDR3 spans 16 amino acids. Germline V gene lookup returns CDR1 SNHLY and CDR2 FYNNEI. The ends were cut back, 7 bases at V and 4 bases at J, with 20 bases in the middle. CDR3 amino acids: CASTPTGLLRNQPQHF. CDR3 sequence (DNA): TGTGCCAGCACTCCGACAGGCTTGCTTCGGAATCAGCCCCAGCATTTT. Supplemented by reference TRBV2 and TRBJ1-5, the full variable domain reads EPEVTQTPSHQVTQMGQEVILRCVPISNHLYFYWYRQILGQKVEFLVSFYNNEISEKSEIFDDQFSVERPDGSNFTLKIRSTKLEDSAMYFCASTPTGLLRNQPQHFGDGTRLSIL.

The chain uses TRBV6-2 or TRBV6-3 and TRBJ1-2, with D uncertain. The length of the CDR3 is 16 residues. Deletions cut 2 bases from V and 0 bases from J, with 13 bases between. Germline-derived CDR1 and CDR2 are MNHEY and SVGEGT. The CDR3 nucleotides read TGTGCCAGCAGTTACATCAAAGGCAGAGCTAACTATGGCTACACCTTC. Translating it yields CASSYIKGRANYGYTF.

The chain carries TRBV7-2 and TRBJ2-3, with no clear D. The CDR3 runs to 14 residues. The germline V gene has CDR1 SGHTA and CDR2 FQGNSA. V dropped 4 bases and J dropped 0 bases, with 8 bases sitting between them. CDR3 bases: TGTGCCAGCAGCTCGCCAACTAGCACAGATACGCAGTATTTT. Translation: CASSSPTSTDTQYF.